This entry concerns a single TCR beta chain. This sample was taken from a study of blood T cell repertoires in COVID-19. Overall study: Samples of COVID-19 (acute and convalescent) were obtained from the United States, Italy and Spain. In each case, the material was cDNA or gDNA derived from T cells, B-cell-depleted T cells, or PBMCs.

The V gene lost 3 bases and the J gene lost 4 bases, with 15 bases spanning the gap. The CDR3 extends over 15 amino acids. Germline lookup yields CDR1 SGHVS and CDR2 FQNEAQ. How the authors handled the data: Amplification of reference gene primers provided the estimated nucleated cell counts. Repertoires were generated with immunoSEQ multiplex PCR, while TCRdb's copy carries only in-frame clones and drops some. V and J calls and clone size are copied from that table; D and trimming were computed from the DNA. The table records approximately 200,000 clones, about 88% of them present only once. The sequenced material came from peripheral blood. The rearrangement links TRBV7-8 to TRBJ1-2; D may be TRBD1 (6 bases). This TCR came from a woman in her sixties or seventies with acute or convalescent COVID-19. The CDR3 is CASSLVQGAGYGYTF. The CDR3 bases are TGTGCCAGCAGCTTGGTACAGGGCGCGGGCTATGGCTACACCTTC.